One sample yielded the 18 T cell receptor beta chains listed below, sequenced in a study of shared clonotypes between healthy human individuals. Repertoires were generated with immunoSEQ multiplex PCR, while TCRdb's copy carries only in-frame clones and drops some. The profile covers roughly 500,000 clones, with 79% appearing a single time and roughly 13% taken by the ten largest. The sequencing sample was made of PBMCs. The receptors were sampled from a woman in her thirties or forties in good health. Some clones in this sample may be carry-over from other donors' samples.

The J gene is TRBJ2-7, the V gene TRBV29-1; 11 bases are a match to TRBD2. V was pared by 7 bases and J by 4 bases, with 9 bases of the junction left unmatched. The length of the CDR3 is 14 residues. Germline V gene data show CDR1 as SQVTM and CDR2 as ANQGSEA. In DNA form, the CDR3 reads TGCAGCGCCTTACTAGCGGGAGAAGCGTACGAGCAGTACTTC. This gives the protein CSALLAGEAYEQYF.

The chain carries TRBV29-1 and TRBJ2-1; TRBD2 might be the D (6 bases). This CDR3 comprises 14 residues. Trimming took 5 bases from V and 7 from J, leaving 18 bases between them. Per the germline V gene, CDR1 is SQVTM and CDR2 is ANQGSEA. Written as DNA, the CDR3 is TGCAGCGTTCATGGTTCGGGAGACAGAAATGAGCAGTTCTTC. Protein sequence: CSVHGSGDRNEQFF.

The CDR3 nucleotides read TGTGCCATCAGTGAGTCAGGGGAGCAGTACTTC. Protein product: CAISESGEQYF. The chain employs TRBV10-3 and TRBJ2-7; D gene uncertain. V lost 0 bases and J 7 bases, leaving 4 bases between the germline ends. CDR3 length: 11 residues. CDR1 and CDR2 (germline): ENHRY, SYGVKD.

This clone was detected only a few times. The V and J genes are TRBV28 and TRBJ2-7; D might be TRBD1 or TRBD2, each matching 6 bases. The CDR3 runs 15 residues. The V end was cut by 8 bases, the J end by 2 bases, with 19 bases between. From germline, CDR1 is MDHEN and CDR2 SYDVKM. CDR3 residues: CASCAGGGSAYEQYF. Written as DNA, the CDR3 is TGTGCCAGCTGTGCCGGAGGGGGGAGTGCCTACGAGCAGTACTTC.

The chain couples TRBV6-1 to TRBJ2-7, with 9 bases fitting TRBD2. Germline loops: CDR1 MNHNS, CDR2 SASEGT. The V and J ends lost 5 bases and 2 bases, in that order; junction bases with no gene match: 7. The CDR3 runs 15 residues. The CDR3 DNA sequence: TGTGCCAGCAGTCCGAAAGGACTAGCGACCTACGAGCAGTACTTC. Translating gives CASSPKGLATYEQYF.

This clone was recorded only once. The CDR3: CASSLGSELQETQYF. CDR3 DNA sequence: TGTGCCAGCAGCTTAGGCTCCGAGTTACAAGAGACCCAGTACTTC. The chain uses TRBV11-3 and TRBJ2-5; D is unclear. The ends were cut back, 1 base at V and 2 bases at J, with 11 bases in the middle. The CDR3 length is 15 residues. Germline CDR1 SGHNT, CDR2 YENEEA.

The gene calls are TRBV6-4 and TRBJ1-2; D possibly corresponds to TRBD1 (6 bases). V gave up 3 bases and J gave up 8 bases, with 19 bases separating them. The CDR3 is made up of 15 amino acids. Germline-derived CDR1 and CDR2 are MRHNA and SNTAGT. CDR3 DNA: TGTGCCAGCAGTGAGCTGCCCGGGGGCGCGGGGGGCTACACCTTC. Its translation: CASSELPGGAGGYTF.

A few counts support this clone. The chain uses TRBV6-5 and TRBJ2-3; 7 bases agree with TRBD1. The CDR3 sequence is 14 residues long. After removal of 2 bases from V and 4 bases from J, the junction contained 3 bases not matched to a gene. Germline assignment: CDR1 MNHEY and CDR2 SVGAGI. CDR3 in amino acids: CASSYGTDSDTQYF. CDR3 nucleotide sequence: TGTGCCAGCAGTTACGGGACAGACTCAGATACGCAGTATTTT.

The genes are TRBV18 and TRBJ1-3, with D possibly matching TRBD1 (6 bases). This CDR3 has 18 residues. Germline CDR1 and CDR2: KGHSH and LQKENI. Trimming removed 5 bases from V and 0 bases from J, with 20 bases in between. CDR3 region: CASSSRQSDRISGNTIYF. CDR3 coding DNA: TGTGCCAGCTCATCGCGCCAATCAGACAGGATCTCTGGAAACACCATATATTTT.

This rearrangement joins TRBV7-3 to TRBJ2-6; the D gene is possibly TRBD2 (5 bases). Germline loops: CDR1 SGHTA, CDR2 FQGTGA. The V end lost 2 bases, the J end lost 3 bases, and 8 bases lay between the germline ends. The CDR3 is 15 residues long. CDR3 DNA: TGTGCCAGCAGCTTAGGAGGCGTTGGGGCCAACGTCCTGACTTTC. This gives the protein CASSLGGVGANVLTF.

The chain has TRBV7-2 and TRBJ2-5; TRBD2 is a possible D gene (5 bases). CDR3 length: 14 residues. Germline CDR1 reads SGHTA; CDR2 reads FQGNSA. V lost 5 bases and J 5 bases, leaving 15 bases between the germline ends. In DNA, the CDR3 is TGTGCCAGCAGCCGCGGACTTTCGCGGGAGACCCAGTACTTC. Translation gives CASSRGLSRETQYF.

The V call is TRBV7-2, the J call TRBJ2-3; 8 bases agree with TRBD2. V shed 4 bases and J 2 bases; nucleotides not matched to a gene: 8. Germline CDR1 is SGHTA and CDR2 is FQGNSA. There are 16 residues in the CDR3. CDR3 DNA: TGTGCCAGCAGCTCCGCCGGTAGCGGGAACACAGATACGCAGTATTTT. Its translation is CASSSAGSGNTDTQYF.

V gene TRBV18 combines with J gene TRBJ2-7; TRBD1 matches at 8 bases. Germline V gene data show CDR1 as KGHSH and CDR2 as LQKENI. This CDR3 region has 14 residues. Trimming cost V 8 bases and J 3 bases; bases outside gene matches: 9. CDR3: CASTTTGENYEQYF. In DNA form, the CDR3 reads TGTGCCAGCACTACGACAGGGGAAAACTACGAGCAGTACTTC.

Here the CDR3 reads CASSASGQGFHGYTF. Here the CDR3 DNA reads TGTGCCAGCAGCGCGTCGGGACAGGGATTCCATGGCTACACCTTC. The rearrangement uses TRBV7-9 and TRBJ1-2; 9 bases agree with TRBD1. The germline CDR1 and CDR2 sequences are SEHNR and FQNEAQ (reference sequence). Losses at the gene ends were 5 bases for V and 6 bases for J; bases not matched to a gene: 10. The CDR3 extends over 15 amino acids.

This chain connects TRBV18 to TRBJ2-2; no clear D gene. Germline lookup yields CDR1 KGHSH and CDR2 LQKENI. This CDR3 comprises 16 residues. The V end was cut by 5 bases, the J end by 0 bases, with 13 bases between. The CDR3 DNA is TGTGCCAGCTCAAAGAGGCTAAACTCGAACACCGGGGAGCTGTTTTTT. Its protein product is CASSKRLNSNTGELFF. The whole variable domain, remainder taken from reference TRBV18 and TRBJ2-2, is NAGVMQNPRHLVRRRGQEARLRCSPMKGHSHVYWYRQLPEEGLKFMVYLQKENIIDESGMPKERFSAEFPKEGPSILRIQQVVRGDSAAYFCASSKRLNSNTGELFFGEGSRLTVL.

The chain joins TRBV28 to TRBJ1-4; 8 bases are shared with TRBD1. Germline CDR1 MDHEN, CDR2 SYDVKM. CDR3 length equals 15 residues. The junction had 2 bases not matched to a gene; V was cut back by 2 bases and J by 3 bases. CDR3 protein: CASSLDRGPNEKLFF. CDR3 nucleotide sequence: TGTGCCAGCAGTTTAGACAGGGGTCCTAATGAAAAACTGTTTTTT.

Worth noting for this clone: At one end the junction does not follow the germline gene, possibly because of a read error. The V and J genes are TRBV19 and TRBJ2-1; 13 bases line up with TRBD2. Germline assignment: CDR1 LNHDA and CDR2 SQIVND (reference sequence). The CDR3 is made up of 14 amino acids. CDR3 amino acids: CASSQQRTSGRAIF. DNA of the CDR3: TGTGCCAGTAGCCAACAGCGAACTAGCGGGAGGGCGATCTTC. Looking up the rest from reference TRBV19 and TRBJ2-1 gives the full variable domain: DGGITQSPKYLFRKEGQNVTLSCEQNLNHDAMYWYRQDPGQGLRLIYYSQIVNDFQKGDIAEGYSVSREKKESFPLTVTSAQKNPTAFYLCASSQQRTSGRAIFGPGTRLTVL.

This chain connects TRBV23-1 to TRBJ2-7; TRBD1 is a possible D gene (6 bases). TRBV23-1 is designated an ORF whose function remains uncertain. V was cut by 0 bases and J by 3 bases, with 15 bases left in between. The CDR3 totals 16 residues. CDR3 in amino acids: CASSQSGRTASYEQYF. The CDR3 nucleotides read TGCGCCAGCAGTCAATCGGGAAGGACAGCCAGCTACGAGCAGTACTTC.